Listed below are T cell receptor beta chains from one sample, sequenced in a study of a mutant IDH1 vaccine in newly diagnosed glioma. Profiled with immunoSEQ multiplex PCR; TCRdb holds only in-frame clones, not every one. The data show some 70,000 clones, 75% to 85% seen once. Sequences were derived from PBMCs, sampled from a glioma patient treated with radiotherapy, temozolomide or both. These receptors were taken from a middle-aged man with glioma. CDR3s include the opening cysteine and the closing phenylalanine or tryptophan. The order of the fields is clone size, D gene, V gene, J gene, CDR3 protein, CDR3 DNA. D genes are given only for firm matches. Not every row has a clone size; where given, it reads once, few, many or a size class.

>-|-|TRBV5-4|TRBJ1-6
CASSSTGQANSPLHF
TGTGCCAGCAGCTCGACCGGACAAGCTAATTCACCCCTCCACTTT
>-|-|TRBV6-5|TRBJ1-4
CASSHRPFGEKLFF
TGTGCCAGCAGCCACAGGCCCTTCGGGGAAAAACTGTTTTTT
>-|-|TRBV30|TRBJ2-7
CAWSMQGYSYEQYF
TGTGCCTGGAGTATGCAGGGCTACTCCTACGAGCAGTACTTC
>-|TRBD1|TRBV10-3|TRBJ2-1
CAINSGTGDEQFF
TGTGCCATCAATTCCGGGACAGGGGACGAGCAGTTCTTC
>-|TRBD2|TRBV30|TRBJ2-3
CAWSVAGVGTDTQYF
TGTGCCTGGAGTGTAGCGGGGGTTGGCACAGATACGCAGTATTTT
>once|TRBD1|TRBV30|TRBJ1-5
CAWSRGTGGYSNQPQHF
TGTGCCTGGAGCCGGGGGACAGGGGGCTATAGCAATCAGCCCCAGCATTTT
>-|-|TRBV9|TRBJ2-2
CASRQGGNTGELFF
TGTGCCAGCAGGCAGGGGGGGAACACCGGGGAGCTGTTTTTT
>-|-|TRBV19|TRBJ1-4
CASSLVLRSTNEKLFF
TGTGCCAGTAGCTTGGTCCTAAGGAGCACTAATGAAAAACTGTTTTTT
>-|-|TRBV28|TRBJ2-7
CASSLEGGEQYF
TGTGCCAGCAGTCTCGAGGGCGGAGAGCAGTACTTC
>-|-|TRBV30|TRBJ1-3
CAWNPGRASGNTIYF
TGTGCCTGGAACCCGGGACGGGCCTCTGGAAACACCATATATTTT
>few|-|TRBV27|TRBJ1-6
CASSLSVDSAPNSPLHF
TGTGCCAGCAGTTTATCGGTGGACAGCGCACCCAATTCACCCCTCCACTTT
>-|TRBD2|TRBV6-6|TRBJ2-2
CASSYLAANTGELFF
TGTGCCAGCAGTTACCTAGCGGCGAACACCGGGGAGCTGTTTTTT
>-|-|TRBV7-9|TRBJ2-7
CASSFLTGREQYF
TGTGCCAGCAGCTTTTTGACAGGTCGCGAGCAGTACTTC
>-|-|TRBV7-2|TRBJ2-5
CASSLVSGAGETQYF
TGTGCCAGCAGCTTAGTGTCAGGGGCCGGAGAGACCCAGTACTTC
>-|TRBD1|TRBV2|TRBJ1-1
CASRGPPGQPNTEAFF
TGTGCCAGCAGGGGACCACCGGGACAGCCGAACACTGAAGCTTTCTTT
>-|-|TRBV6-1|TRBJ1-1
CASSEADRGVVDEAFF
TGTGCCAGCAGTGAAGCGGACCGGGGGGTGGTCGATGAAGCTTTCTTT
>-|-|TRBV7-2|TRBJ2-7
CASSLAGGSAYEQYF
TGTGCCAGCAGCTTAGCGGGGGGATCGGCCTACGAGCAGTACTTC
>-|TRBD1|TRBV30|TRBJ1-1
CAFTDRGGSTEAFF
TGTGCCTTCACGGACAGGGGTGGGAGCACTGAAGCTTTCTTT
>few|-|TRBV30|TRBJ1-1
CAWSRTVNTEAFF
TGTGCCTGGAGCCGTACAGTGAACACTGAAGCTTTCTTT
>-|-|TRBV15|TRBJ1-2
CATSRDSYYGYTF
TGTGCCACCAGCCGCGACAGCTACTATGGCTACACCTTC
>once|-|TRBV29-1|TRBJ2-7
CSVGGSSYEQYF
TGCAGCGTTGGGGGCAGTTCCTACGAGCAGTACTTC
>many|-|TRBV6-5|TRBJ1-2
CASSYSGGPSGYTF
TGTGCCAGCAGTTACTCAGGGGGACCCAGTGGCTACACCTTC
>-|-|TRBV2|TRBJ1-1
CASSQKTVSNTEAFF
TGTGCCAGCAGTCAAAAGACGGTCTCGAACACTGAAGCTTTCTTT
>-|TRBD1|TRBV6-5|TRBJ1-2
CASSLIDRGYGYTF
TGTGCCAGCAGTTTGATCGACAGGGGATATGGCTACACCTTC
>-|-|TRBV7-9|TRBJ2-7
CASSRSSYEQYF
TGTGCCAGCAGTCGGAGCTCCTACGAGCAGTACTTC
>-|TRBD1|TRBV5-1|TRBJ2-1
CASSLEGTVALGSYNEQFF
TGCGCCAGCAGCTTGGAGGGGACAGTGGCCCTAGGGTCCTACAATGAGCAGTTCTTC
>once|TRBD1|TRBV6-1|TRBJ1-3
CASKGGQESGNTIYF
TGTGCCAGCAAAGGGGGACAGGAGTCTGGAAACACCATATATTTT
>medium-sized|TRBD2|TRBV5-1|TRBJ2-1
CASSPGLADSRINEQFF
TGCGCCAGCAGCCCCGGACTAGCAGATTCACGGATCAATGAGCAGTTCTTC
>few|TRBD1|TRBV5-4|TRBJ2-6
CASSSRTGKPGANVLTF
TGTGCCAGCAGCTCGAGGACAGGGAAGCCTGGGGCCAACGTCCTGACTTTC